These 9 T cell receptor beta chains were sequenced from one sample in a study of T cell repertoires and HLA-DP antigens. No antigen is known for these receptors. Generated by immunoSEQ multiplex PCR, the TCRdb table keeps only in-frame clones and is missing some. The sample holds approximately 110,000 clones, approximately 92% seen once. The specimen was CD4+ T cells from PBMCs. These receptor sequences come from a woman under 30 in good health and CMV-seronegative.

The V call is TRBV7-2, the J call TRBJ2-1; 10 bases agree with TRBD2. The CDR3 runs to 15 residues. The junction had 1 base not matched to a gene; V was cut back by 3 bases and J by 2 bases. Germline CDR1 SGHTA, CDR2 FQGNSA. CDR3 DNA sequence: TGTGCCAGCAGCTTGAGCGGGAGGGCCTACAATGAGCAGTTCTTC. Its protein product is CASSLSGRAYNEQFF.

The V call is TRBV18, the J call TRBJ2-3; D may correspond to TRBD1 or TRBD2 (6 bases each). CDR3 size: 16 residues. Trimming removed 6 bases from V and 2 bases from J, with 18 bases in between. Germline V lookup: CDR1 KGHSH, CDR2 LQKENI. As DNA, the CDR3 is TGTGCCAGCTCTAAAAACGGGGGCGGGAACACAGATACGCAGTATTTT. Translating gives CASSKNGGGNTDTQYF.

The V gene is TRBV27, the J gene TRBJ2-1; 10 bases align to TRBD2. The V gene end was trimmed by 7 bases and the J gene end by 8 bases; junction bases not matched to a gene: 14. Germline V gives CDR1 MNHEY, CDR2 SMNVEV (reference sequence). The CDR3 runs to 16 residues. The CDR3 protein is CASTLGIPSGGDEQFF. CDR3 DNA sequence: TGTGCCAGCACCCTGGGCATTCCTAGCGGGGGCGATGAGCAGTTCTTC.

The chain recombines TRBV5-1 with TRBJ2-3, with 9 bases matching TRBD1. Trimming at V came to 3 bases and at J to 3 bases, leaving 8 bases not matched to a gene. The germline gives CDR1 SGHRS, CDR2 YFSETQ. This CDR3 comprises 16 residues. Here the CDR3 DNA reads TGCGCCAGCAGCTCCCGACAGGGGGTATTGACAGATACGCAGTATTTT. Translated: CASSSRQGVLTDTQYF.

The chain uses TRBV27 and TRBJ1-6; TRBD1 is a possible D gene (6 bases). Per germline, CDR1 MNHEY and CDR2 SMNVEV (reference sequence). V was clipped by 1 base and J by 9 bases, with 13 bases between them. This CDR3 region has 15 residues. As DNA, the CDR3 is TGTGCCAGCAGTTTATTATGGGGGCAGGGTTCACCCCTCCACTTT. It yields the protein CASSLLWGQGSPLHF.

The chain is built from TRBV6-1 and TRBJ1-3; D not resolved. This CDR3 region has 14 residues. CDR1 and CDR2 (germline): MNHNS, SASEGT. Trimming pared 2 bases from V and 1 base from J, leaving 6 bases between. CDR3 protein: CASSEWGSGNTIYF. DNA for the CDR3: TGTGCCAGCAGTGAATGGGGATCTGGAAACACCATATATTTT.

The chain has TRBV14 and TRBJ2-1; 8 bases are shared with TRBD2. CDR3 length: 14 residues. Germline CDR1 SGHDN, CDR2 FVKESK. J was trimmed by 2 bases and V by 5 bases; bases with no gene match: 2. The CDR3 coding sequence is TGTGCCAGCAGCGGTAGCGGGGCCTACAATGAGCAGTTCTTC. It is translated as CASSGSGAYNEQFF.

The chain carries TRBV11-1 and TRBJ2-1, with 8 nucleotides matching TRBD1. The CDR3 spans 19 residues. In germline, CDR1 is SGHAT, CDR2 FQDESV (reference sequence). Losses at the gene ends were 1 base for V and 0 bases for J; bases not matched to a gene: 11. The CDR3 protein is CASSLGPTGVGYSYNEQFF. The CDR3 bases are TGTGCCAGCAGCTTAGGACCGACAGGGGTTGGGTACTCCTACAATGAGCAGTTCTTC.

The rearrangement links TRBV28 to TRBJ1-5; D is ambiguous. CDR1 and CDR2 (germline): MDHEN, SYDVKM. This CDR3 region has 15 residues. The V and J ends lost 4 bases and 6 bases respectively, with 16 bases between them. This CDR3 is CASSSLVLRSQPQHF. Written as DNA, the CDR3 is TGTGCCAGCAGTTCGTTGGTCCTTCGGAGTCAGCCCCAGCATTTT.